The 21 T cell receptor beta chains listed next were all sequenced from one sample in a study of neurological immune-mediated disorders. TCRdb analysed the 5' RACE reads with MiXCR anew, one entry per CDR3 protein. The sample lists about 95,000 distinct CDR3 sequences; 3.5% were seen once. The sequenced sample was PBMCs. These receptors were taken from a woman younger than 35 with multiple sclerosis.

This clonotype occurred many times. The rearrangement joins TRBV12-3 or TRBV12-4 to TRBJ2-3; TRBD2 matches 7 bases. Trimming at V came to 3 bases and at J to 6 bases, leaving 6 bases not matched to a gene. The CDR3 covers 14 residues. CDR3 sequence reads: CASSFYGTTDTQYF. The CDR3, as DNA: TGTGCCAGCAGTTTTTACGGGACTACTGATACGCAGTATTTT.

This clonotype was observed many times. The gene calls are TRBV5-1 and TRBJ2-1; no firm D call. Germline V gene lookup returns CDR1 SGHRS and CDR2 YFSETQ. The CDR3 runs to 17 residues. The V end lost 2 bases, the J end lost 0 bases, and 15 bases lay between the germline ends. The CDR3 is CASSLGNSRSSYNEQFF. In DNA, the CDR3 is TGCGCCAGCAGCTTAGGGAATAGCCGAAGCTCCTACAATGAGCAGTTCTTC.

This clonotype occurred many times. The chain uses TRBV20-1 and TRBJ2-3; 11 bases map to TRBD2. Looked up from germline, CDR1 is DFQATT and CDR2 is SNEGSKA (reference sequence). Unmatched junction bases numbered 4, after V lost 5 bases and J lost 0 bases. The CDR3 spans 15 residues. In DNA form, the CDR3 reads TGCAGTGCTGCAAGGACTAGCGGGAGCACAGATACGCAGTATTTT. Protein sequence: CSAARTSGSTDTQYF.

This clonotype appeared many times. V usage is TRBV7-6 and J usage is TRBJ1-1; D possibly corresponds to TRBD1 (5 bases). The CDR3 covers 16 residues. CDR1 is SGHVS and CDR2 is FNYEAQ in the germline V gene. V was trimmed by 1 base and J by 1 base, leaving 13 bases between them. The CDR3 DNA is TGTGCCAGCAGCTTAGGGGGCGCGGATAGGAACACTGAAGCTTTCTTT. Amino acid sequence: CASSLGGADRNTEAFF.

The table lists this clonotype with many counts. The chain combines TRBV6-1 with TRBJ1-1; no reliable D call. Trimming pared 4 bases from V and 0 bases from J, leaving 9 bases between. The CDR3 is 14 residues long. CDR1 MNHNS and CDR2 SASEGT come from the germline V gene. The CDR3 DNA follows: TGTGCCAGCAGTGCCGGACTGATGAACACTGAAGCTTTCTTT. It specifies CASSAGLMNTEAFF.

The chain joins TRBV29-1 to TRBJ1-1; D is unresolved. Trimming stripped 7 bases from V and 4 bases from J, with 16 bases between. This CDR3 is built from 13 residues. Germline CDR1 SQVTM, CDR2 ANQGSEA. This CDR3 is CSAKRGEGTEAFF. The DNA for the CDR3 is TGCAGCGCTAAACGGGGAGAGGGCACTGAAGCTTTCTTT.

This clonotype was counted ten times or more. This chain links TRBV12-3 or TRBV12-4 with TRBJ2-2; 9 bases align to TRBD1. The ends lost 1 base at V and 1 base at J; junction bases unmatched: 1. The CDR3 totals 16 residues. CDR3 nucleotide sequence: TGTGCCAGCAGTTTAGGGACAGGGGAGAACACCGGGGAGCTGTTTTTT. This codes for CASSLGTGENTGELFF.

This clonotype has a count of ten or more. The genes are TRBV12-3 or TRBV12-4 and TRBJ2-6; 7 bases agree with TRBD2. The CDR3 covers 16 residues. J was trimmed by 2 bases and V by 3 bases; bases with no gene match: 4. CDR3 sequence (DNA): TGTGCCAGCAGTTTTATCGGGGGGACTGGGGCCAACGTCCTGACTTTC. Translation gives CASSFIGGTGANVLTF.

This clonotype was detected many times. The rearrangement uses TRBV6-5 and TRBJ1-6, with 8 bases that match TRBD1. The V gene's germline CDR1 is MNHEY and CDR2 SVGAGI. CDR3 length: 15 residues. V lost 2 bases to trimming and J lost 5 bases; unmatched junction nucleotides: 2. The CDR3 here is CASSYRGQDNSPLHF. In DNA, the CDR3 is TGTGCCAGCAGTTACCGGGGACAGGATAATTCACCCCTCCACTTT.

This clonotype was seen ten or more times. The V gene is TRBV12-3 or TRBV12-4, the J gene TRBJ1-1; D gene uncertain. Trimming took 5 bases from V and 1 from J, leaving 8 bases between them. The CDR3 length is 13 residues. In nucleotides, the CDR3 is TGTGCCAGCAGTCCAGATCCGAACACTGAAGCTTTCTTT. It translates to CASSPDPNTEAFF.

In its sample, this clonotype was seen a few times. The chain employs TRBV18 and TRBJ2-1, with D unresolved. CDR1 and CDR2 (germline): KGHSH, LQKENI. CDR3 length: 12 amino acids. V was clipped by 3 bases and J by 9 bases, with 9 bases between them. CDR3 bases: TGTGCCAGCTCACCCGGCGCGGCTGAGCAGTTCTTC. It yields the protein CASSPGAAEQFF.

This clonotype was counted at least ten times. The chain carries TRBV7-3 and TRBJ2-1; TRBD2 matches at 10 bases. The trim removed 4 bases at V and 0 bases at J, leaving 6 bases unmatched. Germline CDR1 and CDR2: SGHTA and FQGTGA. CDR3 length: 17 residues. CDR3 amino acids: CASSSMGLANSYNEQFF. CDR3 DNA sequence: TGTGCCAGCAGCTCCATGGGACTAGCGAACTCCTACAATGAGCAGTTCTTC.

This clonotype has at least ten counts. The chain recombines TRBV5-6 with TRBJ2-1; TRBD1 is a possible D gene (6 bases). Germline V gives CDR1 SGHDT, CDR2 YYEEEE. This CDR3 is built from 14 residues. V shed 3 bases and J shed 3 bases, with 10 bases lying between them. The CDR3 nucleotides read TGTGCCAGCAGCTCAATAGGGGGCTACAATGAGCAGTTCTTC. Translating gives CASSSIGGYNEQFF.

A note on this clonotype: With a much larger clone just one base away, this may be a read error. The V and J genes are TRBV6-6 and TRBJ2-2; D unclear. CDR3 size: 16 residues. Germline assignment: CDR1 MNHNY and CDR2 SVGAGI (reference sequence). The CDR3 sequence: CASSYSFRQNTVELFF. The CDR3 DNA sequence: TGTGCCAGCAGTTACTCATTTAGGCAGAACACCGTGGAGCTGTTTTTT.

The table lists this clonotype with many counts. The DNA for the CDR3 is TGCGCCAGCAGCGGGACGGGACAGGTCAGCTCCTACAATGAGCAGTTCTTC. Translation gives CASSGTGQVSSYNEQFF. The gene calls are TRBV5-1 and TRBJ2-1; 8 positions match TRBD1. From germline, CDR1 is SGHRS and CDR2 YFSETQ. The ends lost 4 bases at V and 0 bases at J; junction bases unmatched: 9. The CDR3 has 17 residues.

This clonotype appeared many times. The genes are TRBV5-1 and TRBJ2-5; TRBD1 matches at 8 bases. This CDR3 is built from 15 residues. The germline V gene has CDR1 SGHRS and CDR2 YFSETQ. Trimming cost V 2 bases and J 1 base; bases outside gene matches: 4. CDR3 protein: CASSLSDRAQETQYF. The CDR3 bases are TGCGCCAGCAGCTTATCGGACAGGGCCCAAGAGACCCAGTACTTC.

Ten or more counts support this clonotype. The chain joins TRBV20-1 to TRBJ2-7; 7 positions agree with TRBD2. J gave up 5 bases and V 0 bases, and 7 bases lay outside the gene matches. This CDR3 contains 14 residues. Looked up from germline, CDR1 is DFQATT and CDR2 is SNEGSKA (reference sequence). CDR3 sequence: CSARDSAGVHEQYF. The CDR3 DNA sequence: TGCAGTGCTAGAGATTCGGCGGGAGTCCACGAGCAGTACTTC.

There are a few counts of this clonotype. The V call is TRBV10-3, the J call TRBJ1-5, with TRBD1 matching over 7 bases. Looked up from germline, CDR1 is ENHRY and CDR2 is SYGVKD. The CDR3 covers 15 residues. The V segment lost 6 bases and the J segment 4 bases; nucleotides outside the gene matches: 9. The CDR3 DNA follows: TGTGCCATCAGCGAAGCCGGGACAGCTAATCAGCCCCAGCATTTT. Translation gives CAISEAGTANQPQHF.

This clonotype was observed many times. The chain couples TRBV7-9 to TRBJ1-1; no firm D call. Trimming took 4 bases from V and 6 from J, leaving 21 bases between them. The CDR3 is made up of 16 amino acids. Germline CDR1 is SEHNR and CDR2 is FQNEAQ (reference sequence). CDR3 amino acids: CASSWPGSGGSAEAFF. The CDR3 DNA follows: TGTGCCAGCAGCTGGCCGGGATCGGGAGGAAGTGCTGAAGCTTTCTTT.

This clonotype was counted many times. The V gene is TRBV20-1, the J gene TRBJ1-6; tentatively, D is TRBD1 (6 bases). Looked up from germline, CDR1 is DFQATT and CDR2 is SNEGSKA (reference sequence). Trimming left V 1 base short and J 0 bases short, with 13 bases between. The CDR3 length is 17 residues. CDR3 sequence reads: CSARVGQKSSYNSPLHF. CDR3 nucleotides: TGCAGTGCTAGAGTAGGACAGAAGAGCTCCTATAATTCACCCCTCCACTTT.

Ten or more counts support this clonotype. In DNA form, the CDR3 reads TGTGCCAGCTCGCGGGGACAGGGGGCAAATCAGCCCCAGCATTTT. Its translation: CASSRGQGANQPQHF. The rearrangement uses TRBV18 and TRBJ1-5; 12 bases line up with TRBD1. There are 15 residues in the CDR3. Losses at the gene ends were 6 bases for V and 4 bases for J; bases not matched to a gene: 4. The V gene's germline CDR1 is KGHSH and CDR2 LQKENI.